The TCR beta chain described here comes from a study of T cells in Graves' hyperthyroidism and ophthalmopathy. As for the study in general: Pretreatment peripheral blood was obtained at initial diagnosis.

There are a few counts of this clonotype. Germline values: CDR1 DFQATT, CDR2 SNEGSKA (reference sequence). Germline trimming cut 1 base from V and 6 bases from J; bases unmatched to any gene: 9. The CDR3 has 15 amino acids. RNA transcripts provided the source from which TCR beta CDR3 regions were amplified. In the first-round RT-PCR of the TCR CDR3, the HTBI primer set was used. TCRdb passed the multiplex PCR reads through MiXCR, listing each CDR3 protein once. This sample carries about 600,000 distinct CDR3 sequences, 16% of them seen once, and the ten largest clones take around 3.5%. The chain recombines TRBV20-1 with TRBJ2-3, with 8 bases lining up with TRBD2. The TCR sequence derives from a woman in her thirties or forties with Graves' ophthalmopathy. Sequencing was done on a sample of blood. CDR3 region: CSARAPGGAGDTQYF. CDR3 DNA sequence: TGCAGTGCTAGAGCCCCCGGGGGGGCAGGGGATACGCAGTATTTT.